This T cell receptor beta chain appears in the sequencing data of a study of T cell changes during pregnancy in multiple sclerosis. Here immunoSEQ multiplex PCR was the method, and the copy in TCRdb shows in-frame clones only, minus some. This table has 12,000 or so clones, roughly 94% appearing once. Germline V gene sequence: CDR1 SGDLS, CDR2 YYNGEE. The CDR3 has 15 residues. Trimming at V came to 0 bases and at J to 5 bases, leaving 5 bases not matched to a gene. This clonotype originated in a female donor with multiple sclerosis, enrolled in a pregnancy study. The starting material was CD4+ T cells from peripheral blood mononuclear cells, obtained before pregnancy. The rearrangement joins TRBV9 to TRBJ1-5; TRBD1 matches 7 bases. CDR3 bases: TGTGCCAGCAGCGTAGCAGGGGGAGAGGATCAGCCCCAGCATTTT. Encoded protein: CASSVAGGEDQPQHF.